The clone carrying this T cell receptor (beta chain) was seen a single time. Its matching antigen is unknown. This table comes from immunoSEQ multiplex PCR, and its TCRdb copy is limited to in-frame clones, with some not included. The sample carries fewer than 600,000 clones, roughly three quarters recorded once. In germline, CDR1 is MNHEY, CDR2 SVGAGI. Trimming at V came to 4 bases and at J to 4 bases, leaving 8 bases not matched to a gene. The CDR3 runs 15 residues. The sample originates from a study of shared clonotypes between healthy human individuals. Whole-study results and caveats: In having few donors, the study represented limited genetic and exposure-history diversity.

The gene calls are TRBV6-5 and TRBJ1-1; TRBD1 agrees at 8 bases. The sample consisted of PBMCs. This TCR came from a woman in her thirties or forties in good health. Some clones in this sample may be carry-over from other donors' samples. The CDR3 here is CASSWTGFEGTEAFF. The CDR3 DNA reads TGTGCCAGCAGTTGGACAGGGTTCGAGGGCACTGAAGCTTTCTTT.